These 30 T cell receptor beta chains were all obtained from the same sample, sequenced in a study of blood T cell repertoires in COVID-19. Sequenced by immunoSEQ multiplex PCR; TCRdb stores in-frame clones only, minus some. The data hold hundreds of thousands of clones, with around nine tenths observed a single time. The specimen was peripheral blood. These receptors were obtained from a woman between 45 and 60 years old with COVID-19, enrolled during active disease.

For the CDR3, the DNA is TGTGCCAGCAGCTCGGGACTACTCGGGGGGAATGAGCAGTTCTTC. It codes for CASSSGLLGGNEQFF. The rearrangement links TRBV11-2 to TRBJ2-1; 7 bases align to TRBD2. The V and J ends lost 4 bases and 7 bases, in that order; junction bases with no gene match: 10. The germline gives CDR1 SGHAT, CDR2 FQNNGV. The CDR3 has 15 amino acids.

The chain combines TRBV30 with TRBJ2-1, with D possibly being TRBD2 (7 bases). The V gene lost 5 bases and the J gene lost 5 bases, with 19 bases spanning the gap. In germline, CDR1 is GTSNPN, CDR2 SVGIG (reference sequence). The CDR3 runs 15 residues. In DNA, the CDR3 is TGTGCCTGGGGCCTTGGGGGGGCCCGACACAATGAGCAGTTCTTC. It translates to CAWGLGGARHNEQFF.

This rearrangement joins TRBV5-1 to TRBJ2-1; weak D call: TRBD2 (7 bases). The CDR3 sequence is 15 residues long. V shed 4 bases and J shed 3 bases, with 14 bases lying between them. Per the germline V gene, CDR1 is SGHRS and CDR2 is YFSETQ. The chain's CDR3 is CASSTRGALYNEQFF. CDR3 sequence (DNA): TGCGCCAGCAGCACTCGGGGGGCCCTCTACAATGAGCAGTTCTTC.

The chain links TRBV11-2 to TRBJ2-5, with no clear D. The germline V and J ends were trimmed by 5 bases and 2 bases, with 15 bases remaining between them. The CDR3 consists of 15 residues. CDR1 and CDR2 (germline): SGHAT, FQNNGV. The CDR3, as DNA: TGTGCCAGCAGCGAGAGCCGAGGTGGTCAAGAGACCCAGTACTTC. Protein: CASSESRGGQETQYF. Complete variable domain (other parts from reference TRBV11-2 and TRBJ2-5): EAGVAQSPRYKIIEKRQSVAFWCNPISGHATLYWYQQILGQGPKLLIQFQNNGVVDDSQLPKDRFSAERLKGVDSTLKIQPAKLEDSAVYLCASSESRGGQETQYFGPGTRLLVL.

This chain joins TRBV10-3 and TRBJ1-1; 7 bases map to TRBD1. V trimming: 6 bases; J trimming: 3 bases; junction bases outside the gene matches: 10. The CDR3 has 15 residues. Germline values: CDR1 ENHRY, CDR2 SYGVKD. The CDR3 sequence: CAISPTDRLDTEAFF. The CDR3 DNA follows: TGTGCCATCAGCCCCACGGACAGGTTGGACACTGAAGCTTTCTTT.

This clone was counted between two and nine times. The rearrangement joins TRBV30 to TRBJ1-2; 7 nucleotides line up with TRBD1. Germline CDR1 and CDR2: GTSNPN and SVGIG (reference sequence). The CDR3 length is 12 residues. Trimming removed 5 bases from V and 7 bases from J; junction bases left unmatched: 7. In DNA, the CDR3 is TGTGCCTGGGCCGACAGGGCAAGTGGCTACACCTTC. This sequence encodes CAWADRASGYTF.

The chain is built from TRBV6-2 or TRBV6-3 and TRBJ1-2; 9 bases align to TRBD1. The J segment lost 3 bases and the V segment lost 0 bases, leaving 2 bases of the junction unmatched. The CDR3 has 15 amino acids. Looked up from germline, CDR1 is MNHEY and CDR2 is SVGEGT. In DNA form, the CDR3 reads TGTGCCAGCAGTTACTCTCGACAGGGGGACTATGGCTACACCTTC. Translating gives CASSYSRQGDYGYTF.

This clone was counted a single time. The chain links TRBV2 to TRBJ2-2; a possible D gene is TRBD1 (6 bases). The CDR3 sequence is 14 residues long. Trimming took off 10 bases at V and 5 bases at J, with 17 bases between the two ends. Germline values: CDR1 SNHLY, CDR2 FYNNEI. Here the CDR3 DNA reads TGTGCCACCAACACAGGGCTGGGGACCGGGGAGCTGTTTTTT. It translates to CATNTGLGTGELFF. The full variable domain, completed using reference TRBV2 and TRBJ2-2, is EPEVTQTPSHQVTQMGQEVILRCVPISNHLYFYWYRQILGQKVEFLVSFYNNEISEKSEIFDDQFSVERPDGSNFTLKIRSTKLEDSAMYFCATNTGLGTGELFFGEGSRLTVL.

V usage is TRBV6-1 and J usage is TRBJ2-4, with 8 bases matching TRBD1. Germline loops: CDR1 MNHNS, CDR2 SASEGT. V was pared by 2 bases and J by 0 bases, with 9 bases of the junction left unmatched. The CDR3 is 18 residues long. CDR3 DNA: TGTGCCAGCAGTGAATTCCCTCAGGGGGCGGGAGCCAAAAACATTCAGTACTTC. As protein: CASSEFPQGAGAKNIQYF.

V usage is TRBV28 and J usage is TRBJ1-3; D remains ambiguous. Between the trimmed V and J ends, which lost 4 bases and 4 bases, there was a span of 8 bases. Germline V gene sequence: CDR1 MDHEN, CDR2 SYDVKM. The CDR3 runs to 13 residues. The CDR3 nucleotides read TGTGCCAGCAGTTATCTGGCCGGAAACACCATATATTTT. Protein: CASSYLAGNTIYF.

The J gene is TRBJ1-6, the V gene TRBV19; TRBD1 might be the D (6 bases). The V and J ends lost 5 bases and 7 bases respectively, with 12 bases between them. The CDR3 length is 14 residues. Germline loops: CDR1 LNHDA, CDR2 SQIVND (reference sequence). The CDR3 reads CASSYRVDNSPLHF. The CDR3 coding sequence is TGTGCCAGTAGTTACAGGGTGGACAATTCACCCCTCCACTTT.

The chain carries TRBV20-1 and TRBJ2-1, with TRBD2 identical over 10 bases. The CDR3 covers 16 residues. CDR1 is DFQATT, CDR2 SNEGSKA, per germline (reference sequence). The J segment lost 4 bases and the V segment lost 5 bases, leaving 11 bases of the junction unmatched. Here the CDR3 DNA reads TGCAGTGCTCGTGGACTAGCGGCCGAAGTATACAATGAGCAGTTCTTC. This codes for CSARGLAAEVYNEQFF.

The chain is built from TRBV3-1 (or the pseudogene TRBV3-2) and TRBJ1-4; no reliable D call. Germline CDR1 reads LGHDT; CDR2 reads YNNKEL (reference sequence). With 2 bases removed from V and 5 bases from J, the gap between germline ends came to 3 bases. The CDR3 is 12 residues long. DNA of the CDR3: TGTGCCAGCAGCCAACGGAATGAAAAACTGTTTTTT. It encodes CASSQRNEKLFF.

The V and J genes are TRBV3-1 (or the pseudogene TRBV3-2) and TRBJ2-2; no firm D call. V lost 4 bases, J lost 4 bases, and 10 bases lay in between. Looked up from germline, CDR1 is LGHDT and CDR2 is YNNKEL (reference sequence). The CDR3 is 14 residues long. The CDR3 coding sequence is TGTGCCAGCAGCCCCCTACGGGTCACCGGGGAGCTGTTTTTT. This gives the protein CASSPLRVTGELFF.

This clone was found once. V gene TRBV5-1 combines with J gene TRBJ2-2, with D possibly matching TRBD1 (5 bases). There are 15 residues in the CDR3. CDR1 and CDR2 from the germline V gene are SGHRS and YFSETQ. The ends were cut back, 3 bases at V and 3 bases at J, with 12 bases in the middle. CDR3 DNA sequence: TGCGCCAGCAGCTGGACCGACAGAGACACCGGGGAGCTGTTTTTT. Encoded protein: CASSWTDRDTGELFF. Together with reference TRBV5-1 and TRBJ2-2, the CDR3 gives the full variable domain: KAGVTQTPRYLIKTRGQQVTLSCSPISGHRSVSWYQQTPGQGLQFLFEYFSETQRNKGNFPGRFSGRQFSNSRSEMNVSTLELGDSALYLCASSWTDRDTGELFFGEGSRLTVL.

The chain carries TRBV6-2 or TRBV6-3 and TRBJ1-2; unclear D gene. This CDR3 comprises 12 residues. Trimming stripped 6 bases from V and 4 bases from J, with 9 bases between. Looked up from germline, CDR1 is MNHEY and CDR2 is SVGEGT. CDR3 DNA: TGTGCCAGCAGCCCCGGGAGCTATGGCTACACCTTC. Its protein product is CASSPGSYGYTF.

CDR3: CAWSVGFPGDTEAFF. The CDR3, as DNA: TGTGCCTGGAGTGTTGGATTCCCGGGGGACACTGAAGCTTTCTTT. This chain links TRBV30 with TRBJ1-1, with D possibly being TRBD1 (5 bases). Trimming pared 0 bases from V and 3 bases from J, leaving 14 bases between. In germline, CDR1 is GTSNPN, CDR2 SVGIG (reference sequence). This CDR3 spans 15 amino acids.

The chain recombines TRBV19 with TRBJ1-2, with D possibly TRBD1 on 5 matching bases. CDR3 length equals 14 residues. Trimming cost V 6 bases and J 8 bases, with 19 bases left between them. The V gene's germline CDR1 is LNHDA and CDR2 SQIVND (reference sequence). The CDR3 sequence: CASSLSDRQGGYTF. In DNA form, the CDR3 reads TGTGCCAGTAGCCTCTCGGACCGCCAGGGCGGCTACACCTTC.

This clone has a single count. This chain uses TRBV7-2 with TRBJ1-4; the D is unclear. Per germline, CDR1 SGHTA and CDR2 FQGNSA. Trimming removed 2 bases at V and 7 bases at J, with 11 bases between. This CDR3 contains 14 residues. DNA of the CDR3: TGTGCCAGCAGCTTATATGGGAGCCGTGAAAAACTGTTTTTT. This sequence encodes CASSLYGSREKLFF.

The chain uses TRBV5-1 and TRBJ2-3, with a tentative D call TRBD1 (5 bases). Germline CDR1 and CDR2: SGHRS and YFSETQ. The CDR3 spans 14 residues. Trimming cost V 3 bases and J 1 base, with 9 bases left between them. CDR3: CASSSGSGTDTQYF. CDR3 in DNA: TGCGCCAGCAGCTCAGGGTCGGGCACAGATACGCAGTATTTT.

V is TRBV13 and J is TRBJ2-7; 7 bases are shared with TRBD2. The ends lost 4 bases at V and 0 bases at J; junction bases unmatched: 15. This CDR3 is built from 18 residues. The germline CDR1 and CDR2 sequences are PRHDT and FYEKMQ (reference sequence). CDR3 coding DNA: TGTGCCAGCAGCTCCCCCGGCGCGGGAGTCCCGAGCTCCTACGAGCAGTACTTC. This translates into CASSSPGAGVPSSYEQYF.

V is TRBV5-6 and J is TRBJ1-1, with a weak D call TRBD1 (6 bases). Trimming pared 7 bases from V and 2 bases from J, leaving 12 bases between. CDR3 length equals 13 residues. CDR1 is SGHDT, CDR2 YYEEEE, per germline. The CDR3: CASRNRVNTEAFF. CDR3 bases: TGTGCCAGCCGCAACAGGGTCAACACTGAAGCTTTCTTT.

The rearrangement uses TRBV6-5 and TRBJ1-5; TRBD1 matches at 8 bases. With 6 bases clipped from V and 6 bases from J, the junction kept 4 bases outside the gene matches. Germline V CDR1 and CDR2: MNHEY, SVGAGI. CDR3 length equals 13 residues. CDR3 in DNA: TGTGCCAGCAGCTCGGACAGGGCTCAGCCCCAGCATTTT. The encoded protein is CASSSDRAQPQHF.

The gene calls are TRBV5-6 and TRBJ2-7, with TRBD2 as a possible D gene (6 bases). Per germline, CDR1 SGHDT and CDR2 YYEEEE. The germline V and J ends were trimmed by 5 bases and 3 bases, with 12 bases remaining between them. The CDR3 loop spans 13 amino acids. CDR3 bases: TGTGCCAGCAGTTTAGTGGGGGGCTACGAGCAGTACTTC. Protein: CASSLVGGYEQYF.

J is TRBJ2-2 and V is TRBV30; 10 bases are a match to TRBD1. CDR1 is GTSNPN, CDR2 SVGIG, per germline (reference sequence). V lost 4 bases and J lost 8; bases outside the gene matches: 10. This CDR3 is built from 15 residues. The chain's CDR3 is CAWKGDRGYGGELFF. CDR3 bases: TGTGCCTGGAAAGGGGACAGGGGTTACGGGGGGGAGCTGTTTTTT.

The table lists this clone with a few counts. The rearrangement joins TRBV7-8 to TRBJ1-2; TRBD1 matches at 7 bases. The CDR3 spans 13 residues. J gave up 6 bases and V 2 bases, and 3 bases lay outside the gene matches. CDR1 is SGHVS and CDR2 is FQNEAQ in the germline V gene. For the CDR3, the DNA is TGTGCCAGCAGCTTACCCGACAGGGATGGCTACACCTTC. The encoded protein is CASSLPDRDGYTF.

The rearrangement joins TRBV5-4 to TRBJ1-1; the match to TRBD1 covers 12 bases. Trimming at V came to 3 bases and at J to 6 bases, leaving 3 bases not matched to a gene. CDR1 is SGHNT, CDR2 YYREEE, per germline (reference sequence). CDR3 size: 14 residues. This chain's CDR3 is CASSWGQGAAEAFF. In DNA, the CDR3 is TGTGCCAGCAGCTGGGGACAGGGGGCGGCTGAAGCTTTCTTT.

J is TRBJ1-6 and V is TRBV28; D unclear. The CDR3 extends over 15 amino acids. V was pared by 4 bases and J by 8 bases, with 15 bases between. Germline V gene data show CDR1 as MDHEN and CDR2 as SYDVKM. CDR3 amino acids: CASSSLSEAYSPLHF. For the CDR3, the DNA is TGTGCCAGCAGTTCCTTGAGCGAGGCCTATTCACCCCTCCACTTT. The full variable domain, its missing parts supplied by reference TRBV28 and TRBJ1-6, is DVKVTQSSRYLVKRTGEKVFLECVQDMDHENMFWYRQDPGLGLRLIYFSYDVKMKEKGDIPEGYSVSREKKERFSLILESASTNQTSMYLCASSSLSEAYSPLHFGNGTRLTVT.

CDR3 bases: TGTGCCAGCTCACCGGGGACTCCGGGGACGGGGGAGCTGTTTTTT. Translation: CASSPGTPGTGELFF. V is TRBV18 and J is TRBJ2-2; perhaps TRBD2 as D (6 bases). The length of the CDR3 is 15 residues. V lost 3 bases to trimming and J lost 8 bases, with 16 bases between them. Germline CDR1 is KGHSH and CDR2 is LQKENI.

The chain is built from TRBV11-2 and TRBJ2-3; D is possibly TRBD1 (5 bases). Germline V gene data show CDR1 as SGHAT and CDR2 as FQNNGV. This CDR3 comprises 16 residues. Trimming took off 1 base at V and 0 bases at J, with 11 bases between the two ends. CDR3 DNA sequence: TGTGCCAGCAGCTTAGGTTGGGGCTCGAGCACAGATACGCAGTATTTT. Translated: CASSLGWGSSTDTQYF.